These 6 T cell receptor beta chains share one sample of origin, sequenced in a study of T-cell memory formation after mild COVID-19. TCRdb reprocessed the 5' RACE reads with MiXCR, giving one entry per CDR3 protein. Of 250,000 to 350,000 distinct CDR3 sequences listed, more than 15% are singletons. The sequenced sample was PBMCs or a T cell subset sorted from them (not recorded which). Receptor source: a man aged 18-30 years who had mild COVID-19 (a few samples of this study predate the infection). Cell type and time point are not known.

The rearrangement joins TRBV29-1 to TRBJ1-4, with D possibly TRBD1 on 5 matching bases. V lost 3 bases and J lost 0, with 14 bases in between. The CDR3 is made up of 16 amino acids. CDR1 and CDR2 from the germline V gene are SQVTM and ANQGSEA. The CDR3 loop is CSVETGRGSTNEKLFF. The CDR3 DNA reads TGCAGCGTTGAGACGGGGAGGGGCTCAACTAATGAAAAACTGTTTTTT. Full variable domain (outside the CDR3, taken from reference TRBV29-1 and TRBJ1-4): SAVISQKPSRDICQRGTSLTIQCQVDSQVTMMFWYRQQPGQSLTLIATANQGSEATYESGFVIDKFPISRPNLTFSTLTVSNMSPEDSSIYLCSVETGRGSTNEKLFFGSGTQLSVL.

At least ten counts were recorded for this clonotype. In nucleotides, the CDR3 is TGTGCCAGCAGCGGTGGAATTGGCACAGATACGCAGTATTTT. Protein product: CASSGGIGTDTQYF. The J gene is TRBJ2-3, the V gene TRBV5-5; no reliable D call. The CDR3 contains 14 residues. Between the trimmed V and J ends, which lost 4 bases and 1 base, there was a span of 10 bases. Looked up from germline, CDR1 is SGHKS and CDR2 is YYEKEE (reference sequence).

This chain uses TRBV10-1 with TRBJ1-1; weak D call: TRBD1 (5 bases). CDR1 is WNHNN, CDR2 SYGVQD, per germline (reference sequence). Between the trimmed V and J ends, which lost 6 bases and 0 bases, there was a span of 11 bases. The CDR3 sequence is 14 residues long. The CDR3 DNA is TGCGCCAGCAGAGGAGGGGACCTGAACACTGAAGCTTTCTTT. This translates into CASRGGDLNTEAFF.

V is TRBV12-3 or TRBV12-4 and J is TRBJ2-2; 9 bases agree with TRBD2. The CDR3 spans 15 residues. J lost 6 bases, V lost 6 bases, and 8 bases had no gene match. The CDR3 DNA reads TGTGCCAGCAGCCCCTTTGTAGCGGGGGCCGGGGAGCTGTTTTTT. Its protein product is CASSPFVAGAGELFF.

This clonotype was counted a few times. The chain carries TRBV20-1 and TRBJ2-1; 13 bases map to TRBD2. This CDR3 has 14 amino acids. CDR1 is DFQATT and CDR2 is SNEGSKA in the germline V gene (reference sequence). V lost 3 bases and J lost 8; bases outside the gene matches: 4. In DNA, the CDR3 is TGCAGTGCTAGTACTAGCGGGGGGGCTCATGAGCAGTTCTTC. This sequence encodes CSASTSGGAHEQFF.

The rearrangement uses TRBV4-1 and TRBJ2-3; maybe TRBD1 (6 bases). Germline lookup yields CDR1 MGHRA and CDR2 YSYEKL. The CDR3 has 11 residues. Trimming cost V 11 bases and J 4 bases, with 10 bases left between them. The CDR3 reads CAGTGSDTQYF. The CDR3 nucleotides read TGCGCCGGAACAGGGTCAGATACGCAGTATTTT.